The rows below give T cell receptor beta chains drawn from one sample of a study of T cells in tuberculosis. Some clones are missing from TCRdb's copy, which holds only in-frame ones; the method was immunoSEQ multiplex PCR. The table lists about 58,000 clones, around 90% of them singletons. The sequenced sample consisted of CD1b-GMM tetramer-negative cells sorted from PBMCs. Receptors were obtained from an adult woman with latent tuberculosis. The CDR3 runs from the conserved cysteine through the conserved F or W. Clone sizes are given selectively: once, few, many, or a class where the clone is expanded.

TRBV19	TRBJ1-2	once	CASSIDRGDYGYTF
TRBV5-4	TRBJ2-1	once	CASSSRLNNEQFF
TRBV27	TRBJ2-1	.	CASSLFGTTFNEQFF
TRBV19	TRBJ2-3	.	CASSSLAESDTQYF
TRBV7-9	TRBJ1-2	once	CASSRNRVKYGYTF
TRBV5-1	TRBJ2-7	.	CASSTQGYEQYF
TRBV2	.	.	CASKGRGYEQYF
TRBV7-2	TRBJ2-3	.	CASSEASGGSTDTQYF
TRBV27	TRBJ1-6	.	CASSLTWGPNSPLHF
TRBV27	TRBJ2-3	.	CASSLPTSGTDTQYF
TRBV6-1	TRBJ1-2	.	CASSGGGGSYGYTF
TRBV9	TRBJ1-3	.	CASSVGTGASGNTIYF
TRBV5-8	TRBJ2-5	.	CASSLGPYQETQYF
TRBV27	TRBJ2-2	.	CASSLQGIAGELFF
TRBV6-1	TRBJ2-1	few	CASSEGHLRDEQFF
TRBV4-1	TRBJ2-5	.	CASSRKTSGGSQETQYF